Listed here are 15 T cell receptor beta chains from one sample, sequenced in a study of PD-1 blockade in classical Hodgkin lymphoma. Patients all relapsed after autologous stem cell transplantation, and there was variation in brentuximab vedotin exposure. From thawed PBMCs, CD4+ T cells were purified using magnetic negative selection. TCRdb's table, derived via immunoSEQ multiplex PCR, lists solely in-frame clones and lacks some. The sample gives 16,000 or so clones, just under 85% of which show up once; 1% is in the top ten. This sample comprised CD4+ T cells from blood, obtained at baseline. These receptors all stem from a human donor with classical Hodgkin lymphoma.

This clone turned up a few times. V gene TRBV4-3 combines with J gene TRBJ1-5, with TRBD1 as a possible D gene (5 bases). CDR3 size: 14 residues. Germline CDR1 and CDR2: LGHNA and YSLEER. Trimming removed 4 bases from V and 9 bases from J, with 16 bases in between. CDR3 sequence reads: CASSPMLGGLPQHF. The CDR3 bases are TGCGCCAGCAGCCCAATGTTGGGGGGTCTGCCCCAGCATTTT.

This chain joins TRBV2 and TRBJ1-5; no definite D call. CDR1 and CDR2 (germline): SNHLY, FYNNEI. The CDR3 consists of 13 residues. Deletions cut 6 bases from V and 4 bases from J, with 10 bases between. CDR3 residues: CASRTQRNQPQHF. The DNA of the CDR3 is TGTGCCAGCAGGACACAAAGGAATCAGCCCCAGCATTTT.

The chain is built from TRBV6-5 and TRBJ1-1; 9 bases agree with TRBD1. Germline CDR1 and CDR2: MNHEY and SVGAGI. The CDR3 has 13 amino acids. V gave up 6 bases and J gave up 5 bases; unmatched junction bases: 4. In DNA form, the CDR3 reads TGTGCCAGCAGGCCGACAGGGGGAACTGAAGCTTTCTTT. Amino acids: CASRPTGGTEAFF.

As DNA, the CDR3 is TGTGCCAGCAGCTTAGACGCAGACAACCAGCCCCAGCATTTT. Translating it yields CASSLDADNQPQHF. The chain links TRBV7-9 to TRBJ1-5; no clear D. V gave up 1 base and J gave up 7 bases, with 11 bases separating them. The CDR3 is made up of 14 amino acids. In germline, CDR1 is SEHNR, CDR2 FQNEAQ (reference sequence).

The chain combines TRBV6-1 with TRBJ2-7; D may be TRBD1 (5 bases). CDR1 and CDR2 (germline): MNHNS, SASEGT. V shed 2 bases and J shed 2 bases, with 13 bases lying between them. The CDR3 covers 15 residues. CDR3 region: CASSESILDTYEQYF. The CDR3 nucleotides are TGTGCCAGCAGTGAATCGATCCTGGACACCTACGAGCAGTACTTC.

J is TRBJ2-1 and V is TRBV13; TRBD2 matches 12 bases. Trimming took 6 bases from V and 9 from J; bases not matched to a gene: 6. The CDR3 has 14 residues. CDR1 and CDR2 (germline): PRHDT, FYEKMQ (reference sequence). CDR3 sequence reads: CASRLAGGPGEQFF. The CDR3 region has the DNA TGTGCCAGCAGGCTAGCGGGAGGGCCGGGTGAGCAGTTCTTC.

The chain combines TRBV7-3 with TRBJ2-7; D may be TRBD2 (6 bases). CDR3 length: 14 residues. V was cut by 2 bases and J by 5 bases, with 13 bases left in between. The germline V gene encodes CDR1 SGHTA and CDR2 FQGTGA. CDR3 bases: TGTGCCAGCAGCTTACGGGGGAGAGGGGACGAGCAGTACTTC. The encoded protein is CASSLRGRGDEQYF.

The chain links TRBV10-3 to TRBJ1-2; TRBD1 matches 7 bases. Germline V gene lookup returns CDR1 ENHRY and CDR2 SYGVKD. With V trimmed by 2 bases and J by 0 bases, 0 bases remained unmatched. The CDR3 contains 14 residues. The CDR3 DNA is TGTGCCATCAGTGAGGGACAGGCTAACTATGGCTACACCTTC. It is translated as CAISEGQANYGYTF.

This clone was seen a few times. V gene TRBV28 combines with J gene TRBJ2-6; tentatively, D is TRBD2 (5 bases). The CDR3 extends over 14 amino acids. Trimming removed 4 bases at V and 4 bases at J, with 8 bases between. Germline CDR1 is MDHEN and CDR2 is SYDVKM. The CDR3 DNA is TGTGCCAGCAGTTCCCCGGGGGGGGCCAACGTCCTGACTTTC. Translation gives CASSSPGGANVLTF. Filled out from reference TRBV28 and TRBJ2-6, the complete variable domain reads DVKVTQSSRYLVKRTGEKVFLECVQDMDHENMFWYRQDPGLGLRLIYFSYDVKMKEKGDIPEGYSVSREKKERFSLILESASTNQTSMYLCASSSPGGANVLTFGAGSRLTVL.

The chain couples TRBV2 to TRBJ2-7, with 11 positions matching TRBD2. The germline V gene encodes CDR1 SNHLY and CDR2 FYNNEI. Trimming removed 4 bases from V and 7 bases from J; junction bases left unmatched: 9. The CDR3 totals 15 residues. The CDR3 loop is CASSALAGGSGEQYF. CDR3 nucleotide sequence: TGTGCCAGCAGTGCCCTAGCGGGAGGTTCTGGGGAGCAGTACTTC.

The rearrangement uses TRBV4-1 and TRBJ1-3; D possibly corresponds to TRBD1 (6 bases). Germline V gives CDR1 MGHRA, CDR2 YSYEKL. The CDR3 is 14 amino acids. V shed 3 bases and J shed 3 bases, with 9 bases lying between them. The CDR3 DNA is TGCGCCAGCAGCCAGTCGGGACATGGAAACACCATATATTTT. The encoded protein is CASSQSGHGNTIYF.

The chain's CDR3 is CASSTSGVPYEQYF. The CDR3 region has the DNA TGTGCCAGTAGTACATCAGGGGTGCCCTACGAGCAGTACTTC. This chain connects TRBV19 to TRBJ2-7, with TRBD1 as a possible D gene (6 bases). The CDR3 runs 14 residues. Trimming took 4 bases from V and 2 from J, leaving 12 bases between them. CDR1 LNHDA and CDR2 SQIVND come from the germline V gene (reference sequence).

This chain uses TRBV5-5 with TRBJ2-2; D gene ambiguous. The CDR3 totals 17 residues. V was clipped by 6 bases and J by 2 bases, with 20 bases between them. Germline-derived CDR1 and CDR2 are SGHKS and YYEKEE (reference sequence). The DNA of the CDR3 is TGTGCCAGCAACCCGGTCCCCGGTACCTATAACACCGGGGAGCTGTTTTTT. Protein sequence: CASNPVPGTYNTGELFF.

This chain connects TRBV6-1 to TRBJ2-7, with D possibly matching TRBD1 (5 bases). V dropped 2 bases and J dropped 1 base, with 18 bases sitting between them. The V gene's germline CDR1 is MNHNS and CDR2 SASEGT. The CDR3 sequence is 17 residues long. The CDR3: CASSESPPSRTSYEQYF. CDR3 nucleotides: TGTGCCAGCAGTGAAAGCCCGCCGAGTCGGACATCCTACGAGCAGTACTTC.

The chain couples TRBV10-3 to TRBJ1-1; D may be TRBD1 (5 bases). The CDR3 is 13 amino acids. Looked up from germline, CDR1 is ENHRY and CDR2 is SYGVKD. Trimming took off 6 bases at V and 6 bases at J, with 14 bases between the two ends. CDR3: CAISGTRGAEAFF. For the CDR3, the DNA is TGTGCCATCAGCGGAACTCGGGGCGCTGAAGCTTTCTTT.